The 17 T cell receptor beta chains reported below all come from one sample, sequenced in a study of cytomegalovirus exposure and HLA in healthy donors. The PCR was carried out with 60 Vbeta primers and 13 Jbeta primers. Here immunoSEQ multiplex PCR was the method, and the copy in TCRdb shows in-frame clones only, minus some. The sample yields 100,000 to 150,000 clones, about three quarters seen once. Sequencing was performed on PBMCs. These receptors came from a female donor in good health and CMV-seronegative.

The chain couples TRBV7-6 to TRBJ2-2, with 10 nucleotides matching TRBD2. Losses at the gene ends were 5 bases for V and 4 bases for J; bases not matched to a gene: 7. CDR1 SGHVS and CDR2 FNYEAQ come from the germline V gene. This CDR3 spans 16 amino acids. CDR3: CASSASGRRVTGELFF. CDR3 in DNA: TGTGCCAGCAGCGCTAGCGGGAGAAGAGTCACCGGGGAGCTGTTTTTT. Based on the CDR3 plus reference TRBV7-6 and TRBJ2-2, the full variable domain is GAGVSQSPRYKVTKRGQDVALRCDPISGHVSLYWYRQALGQGPEFLTYFNYEAQQDKSGLPNDRFSAERPEGSISTLTIQRTEQRDSAMYRCASSASGRRVTGELFFGEGSRLTVL.

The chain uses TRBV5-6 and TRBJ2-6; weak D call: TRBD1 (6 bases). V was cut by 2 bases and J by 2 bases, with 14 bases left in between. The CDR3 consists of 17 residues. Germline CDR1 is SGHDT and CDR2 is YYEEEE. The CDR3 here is CASSFLGGTAGANVLTF. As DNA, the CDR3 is TGTGCCAGCAGCTTCTTAGGGGGTACGGCTGGGGCCAACGTCCTGACTTTC.

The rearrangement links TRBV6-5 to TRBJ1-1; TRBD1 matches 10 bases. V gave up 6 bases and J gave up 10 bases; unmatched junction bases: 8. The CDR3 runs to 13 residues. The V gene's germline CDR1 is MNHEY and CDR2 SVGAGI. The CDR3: CASRKLDRGGAFF. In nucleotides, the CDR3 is TGTGCCAGCAGAAAACTGGACAGGGGGGGAGCTTTCTTT.

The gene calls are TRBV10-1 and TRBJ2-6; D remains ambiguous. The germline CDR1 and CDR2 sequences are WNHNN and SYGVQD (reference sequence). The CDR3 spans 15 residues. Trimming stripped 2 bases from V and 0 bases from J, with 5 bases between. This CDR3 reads CASSEAGSGANVLTF. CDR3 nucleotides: TGCGCCAGCAGTGAGGCAGGCTCTGGGGCCAACGTCCTGACTTTC.

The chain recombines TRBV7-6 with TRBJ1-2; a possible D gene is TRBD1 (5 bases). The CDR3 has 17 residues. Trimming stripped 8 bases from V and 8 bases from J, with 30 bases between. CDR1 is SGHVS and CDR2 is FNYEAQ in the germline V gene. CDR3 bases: TGTGCCAGCTTCGATCCCCTGCGGGGGTCCCTCCATCGGGGCTACACCTTC. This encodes CASFDPLRGSLHRGYTF.

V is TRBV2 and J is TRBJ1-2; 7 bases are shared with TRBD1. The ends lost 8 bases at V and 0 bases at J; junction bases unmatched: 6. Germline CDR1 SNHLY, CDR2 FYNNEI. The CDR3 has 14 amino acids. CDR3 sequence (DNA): TGTGCCAGCGACAGGGAATACACTAACTATGGCTACACCTTC. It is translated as CASDREYTNYGYTF.

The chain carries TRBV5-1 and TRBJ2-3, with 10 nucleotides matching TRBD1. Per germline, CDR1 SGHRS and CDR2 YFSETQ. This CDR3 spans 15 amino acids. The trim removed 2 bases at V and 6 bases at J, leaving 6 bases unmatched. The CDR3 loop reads CASSFPDRGTDTQYF. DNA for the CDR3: TGCGCCAGCAGCTTCCCGGACAGGGGGACGGATACGCAGTATTTT.

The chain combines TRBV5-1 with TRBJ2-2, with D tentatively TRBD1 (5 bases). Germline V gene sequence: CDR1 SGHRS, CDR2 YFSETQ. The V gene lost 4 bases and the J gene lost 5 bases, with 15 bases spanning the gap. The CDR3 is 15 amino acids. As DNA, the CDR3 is TGCGCCAGCAGCCCCTCCCTGACAGAGACCGGGGAGCTGTTTTTT. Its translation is CASSPSLTETGELFF.

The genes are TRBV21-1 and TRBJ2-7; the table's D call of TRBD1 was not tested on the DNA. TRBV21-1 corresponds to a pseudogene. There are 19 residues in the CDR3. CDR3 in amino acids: CASSSWGGQGKIYSYEQYF. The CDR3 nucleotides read TGTGCCAGCAGCTCATGGGGGGGACAGGGAAAGATTTACTCCTACGAGCAGTACTTC.

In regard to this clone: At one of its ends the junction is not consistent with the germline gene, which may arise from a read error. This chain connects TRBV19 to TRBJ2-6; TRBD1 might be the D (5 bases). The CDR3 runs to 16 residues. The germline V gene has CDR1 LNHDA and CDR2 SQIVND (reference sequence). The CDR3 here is CASRDQALSGANGLTF. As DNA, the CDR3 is TGTGCCAGTAGGGATCAAGCCCTTTCTGGGGCCAACGGCCTGACTTTC. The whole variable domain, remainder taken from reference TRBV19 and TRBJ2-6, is DGGITQSPKYLFRKEGQNVTLSCEQNLNHDAMYWYRQDPGQGLRLIYYSQIVNDFQKGDIAEGYSVSREKKESFPLTVTSAQKNPTAFYLCASRDQALSGANGLTFGAGSRLTVL.

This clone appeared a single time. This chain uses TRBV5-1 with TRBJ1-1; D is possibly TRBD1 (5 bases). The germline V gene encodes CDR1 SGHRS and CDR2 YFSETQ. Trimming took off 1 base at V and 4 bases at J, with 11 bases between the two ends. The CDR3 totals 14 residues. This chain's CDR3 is CASSLYDSSTEAFF. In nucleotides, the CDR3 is TGCGCCAGCAGCTTGTACGACAGTTCCACTGAAGCTTTCTTT. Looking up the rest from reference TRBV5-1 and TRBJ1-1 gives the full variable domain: KAGVTQTPRYLIKTRGQQVTLSCSPISGHRSVSWYQQTPGQGLQFLFEYFSETQRNKGNFPGRFSGRQFSNSRSEMNVSTLELGDSALYLCASSLYDSSTEAFFGQGTRLTVV.

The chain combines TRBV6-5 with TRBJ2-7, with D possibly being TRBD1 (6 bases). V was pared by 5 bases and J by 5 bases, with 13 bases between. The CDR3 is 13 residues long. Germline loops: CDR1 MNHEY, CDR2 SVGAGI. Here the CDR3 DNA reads TGTGCCAGCAGTAGGACAGTAGTCGACGAGCAGTACTTC. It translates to CASSRTVVDEQYF.

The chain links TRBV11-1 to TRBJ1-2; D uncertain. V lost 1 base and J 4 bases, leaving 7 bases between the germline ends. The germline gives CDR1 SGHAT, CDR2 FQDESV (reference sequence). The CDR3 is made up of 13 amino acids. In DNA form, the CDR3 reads TGTGCCAGCAGCTTAGGGAGAGGCTATGGCTACACCTTC. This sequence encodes CASSLGRGYGYTF.

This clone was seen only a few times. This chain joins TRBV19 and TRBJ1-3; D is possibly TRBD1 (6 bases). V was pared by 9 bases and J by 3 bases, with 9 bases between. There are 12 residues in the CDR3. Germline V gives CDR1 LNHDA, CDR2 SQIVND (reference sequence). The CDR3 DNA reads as TGTGCCAGCAGGGGTGTTGGAAACACCATATATTTT. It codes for CASRGVGNTIYF.

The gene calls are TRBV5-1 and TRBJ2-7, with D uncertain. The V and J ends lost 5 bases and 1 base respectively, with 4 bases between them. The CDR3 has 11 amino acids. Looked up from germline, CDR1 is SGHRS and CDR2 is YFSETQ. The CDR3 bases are TGCGCCAGCAGACTTTCCTACGAGCAGTACTTC. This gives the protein CASRLSYEQYF.

CDR3 amino acids: CASSHLTIYSPLHF. The CDR3 bases are TGCGCCAGCAGTCATCTTACTATTTATTCACCCCTCCACTTT. V is TRBV23-1 and J is TRBJ1-6, with D uncertain. TRBV23-1 carries the ORF label, with uncertain function. The CDR3 contains 14 residues. The V end was cut by 3 bases, the J end by 8 bases, with 11 bases between.

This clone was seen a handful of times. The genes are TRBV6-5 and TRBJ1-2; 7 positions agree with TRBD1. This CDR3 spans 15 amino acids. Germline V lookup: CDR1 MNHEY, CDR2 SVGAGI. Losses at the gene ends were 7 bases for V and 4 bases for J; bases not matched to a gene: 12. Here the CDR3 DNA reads TGTGCCAGCAAAAGGACAGGAATTGGCGGCTATGGCTACACCTTC. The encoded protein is CASKRTGIGGYGYTF.